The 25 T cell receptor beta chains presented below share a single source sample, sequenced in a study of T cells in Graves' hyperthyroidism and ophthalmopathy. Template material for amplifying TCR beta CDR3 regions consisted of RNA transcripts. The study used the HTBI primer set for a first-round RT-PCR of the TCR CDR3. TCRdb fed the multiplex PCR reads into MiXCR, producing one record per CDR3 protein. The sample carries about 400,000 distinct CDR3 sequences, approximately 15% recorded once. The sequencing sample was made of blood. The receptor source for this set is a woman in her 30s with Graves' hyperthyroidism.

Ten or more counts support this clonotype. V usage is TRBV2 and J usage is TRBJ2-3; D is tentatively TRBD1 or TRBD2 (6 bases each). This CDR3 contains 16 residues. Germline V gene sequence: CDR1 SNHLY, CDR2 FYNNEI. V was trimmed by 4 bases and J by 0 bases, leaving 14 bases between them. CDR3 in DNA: TGTGCCAGCAGTGTTTGGGGGGCTACTAGCACAGATACGCAGTATTTT. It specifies CASSVWGATSTDTQYF.

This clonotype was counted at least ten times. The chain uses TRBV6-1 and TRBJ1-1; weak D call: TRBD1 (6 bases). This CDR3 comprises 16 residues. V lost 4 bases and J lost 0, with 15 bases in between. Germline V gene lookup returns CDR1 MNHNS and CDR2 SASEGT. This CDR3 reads CASSGPGTTMNTEAFF. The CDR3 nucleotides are TGTGCCAGCAGTGGGCCCGGGACAACCATGAACACTGAAGCTTTCTTT.

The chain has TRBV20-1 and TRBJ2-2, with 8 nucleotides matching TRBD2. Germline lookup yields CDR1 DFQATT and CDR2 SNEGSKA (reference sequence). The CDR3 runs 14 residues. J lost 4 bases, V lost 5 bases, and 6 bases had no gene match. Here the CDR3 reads CSALSGGSTGELFF. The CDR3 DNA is TGCAGTGCTCTTTCGGGAGGGAGCACCGGGGAGCTGTTTTTT.

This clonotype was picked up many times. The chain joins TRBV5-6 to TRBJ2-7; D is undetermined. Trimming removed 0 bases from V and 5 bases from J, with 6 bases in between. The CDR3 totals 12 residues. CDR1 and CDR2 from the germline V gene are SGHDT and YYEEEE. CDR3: CASSLEADEQYF. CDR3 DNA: TGTGCCAGCAGCTTGGAGGCCGACGAGCAGTACTTC.

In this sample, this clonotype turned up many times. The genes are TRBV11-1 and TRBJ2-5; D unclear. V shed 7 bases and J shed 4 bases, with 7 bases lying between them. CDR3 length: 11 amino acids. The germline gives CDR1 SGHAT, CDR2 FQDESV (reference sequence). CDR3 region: CASMGGETQYF. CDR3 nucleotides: TGTGCCAGCATGGGTGGAGAGACCCAGTACTTC.

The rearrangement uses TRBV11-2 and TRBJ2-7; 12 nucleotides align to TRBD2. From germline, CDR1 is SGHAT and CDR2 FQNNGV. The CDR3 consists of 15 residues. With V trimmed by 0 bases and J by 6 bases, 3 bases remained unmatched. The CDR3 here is CASSLDGLAGIEQYF. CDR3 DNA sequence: TGTGCCAGCAGCTTAGATGGACTAGCGGGAATCGAGCAGTACTTC.

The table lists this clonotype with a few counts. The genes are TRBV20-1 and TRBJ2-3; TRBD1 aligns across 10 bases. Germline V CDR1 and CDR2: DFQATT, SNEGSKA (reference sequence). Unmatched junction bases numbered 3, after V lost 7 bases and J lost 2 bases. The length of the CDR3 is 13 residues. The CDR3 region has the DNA TGCAGTGGGGGACAGGGGATCACAGATACGCAGTATTTT. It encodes CSGGQGITDTQYF.

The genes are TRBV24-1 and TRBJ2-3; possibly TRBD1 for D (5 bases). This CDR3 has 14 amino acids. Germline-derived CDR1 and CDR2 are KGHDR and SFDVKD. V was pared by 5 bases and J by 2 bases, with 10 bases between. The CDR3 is CATSGGHVTDTQYF. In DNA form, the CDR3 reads TGTGCCACCAGTGGTGGACACGTCACAGATACGCAGTATTTT.

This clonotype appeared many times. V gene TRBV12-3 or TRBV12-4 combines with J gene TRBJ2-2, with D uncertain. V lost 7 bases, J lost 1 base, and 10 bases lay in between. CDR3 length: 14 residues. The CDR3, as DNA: TGTGCCAGCACCCTGGGCGGGAACACCGGGGAGCTGTTTTTT. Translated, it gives CASTLGGNTGELFF.

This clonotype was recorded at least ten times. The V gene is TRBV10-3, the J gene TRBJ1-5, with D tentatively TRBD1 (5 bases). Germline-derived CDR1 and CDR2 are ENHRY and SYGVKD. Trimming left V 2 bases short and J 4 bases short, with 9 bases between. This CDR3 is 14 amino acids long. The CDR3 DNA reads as TGTGCCATCAGTGAGAGGGACGGAAATCAGCCCCAGCATTTT. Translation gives CAISERDGNQPQHF.

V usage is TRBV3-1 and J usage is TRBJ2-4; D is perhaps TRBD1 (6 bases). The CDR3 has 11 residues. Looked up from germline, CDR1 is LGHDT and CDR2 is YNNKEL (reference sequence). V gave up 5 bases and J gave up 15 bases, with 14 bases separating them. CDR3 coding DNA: TGTGCCAGCAGCAACCGGGACACCGCGTACTTC. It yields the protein CASSNRDTAYF.

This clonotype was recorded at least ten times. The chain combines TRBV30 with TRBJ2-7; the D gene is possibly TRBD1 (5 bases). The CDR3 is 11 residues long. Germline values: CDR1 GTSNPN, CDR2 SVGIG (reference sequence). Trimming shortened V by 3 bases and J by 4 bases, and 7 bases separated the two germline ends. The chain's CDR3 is CAWRTAYEQYF. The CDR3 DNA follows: TGTGCCTGGAGGACAGCGTACGAGCAGTACTTC.

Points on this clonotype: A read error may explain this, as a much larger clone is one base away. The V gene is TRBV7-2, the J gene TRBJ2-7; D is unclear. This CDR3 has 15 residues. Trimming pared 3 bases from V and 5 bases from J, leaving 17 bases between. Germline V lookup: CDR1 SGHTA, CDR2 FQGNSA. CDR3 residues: CASSLATQGHHEQYF. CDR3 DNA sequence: TGTGCCAGCAGCTTGGCCACTCAAGGCCACCACGAGCAGTACTTC.

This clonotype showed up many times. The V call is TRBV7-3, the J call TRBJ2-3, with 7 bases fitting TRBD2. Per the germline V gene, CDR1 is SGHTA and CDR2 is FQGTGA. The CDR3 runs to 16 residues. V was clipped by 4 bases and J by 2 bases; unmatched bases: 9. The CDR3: CASSSPQGLDTDTQYF. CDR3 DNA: TGTGCCAGCAGCTCCCCCCAAGGACTAGACACAGATACGCAGTATTTT. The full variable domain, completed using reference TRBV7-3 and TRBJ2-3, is GAGVSQTPSNKVTEKGKYVELRCDPISGHTALYWYRQSLGQGPEFLIYFQGTGAADDSGLPNDRFFAVRPEGSVSTLKIQRTERGDSAVYLCASSSPQGLDTDTQYFGPGTRLTVL.

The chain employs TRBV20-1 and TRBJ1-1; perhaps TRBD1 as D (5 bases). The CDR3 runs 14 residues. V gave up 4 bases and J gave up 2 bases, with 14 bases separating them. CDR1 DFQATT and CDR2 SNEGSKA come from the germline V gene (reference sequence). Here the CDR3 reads CSATPPGGNTEAFF. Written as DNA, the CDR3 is TGCAGTGCTACCCCCCCCGGGGGAAACACTGAAGCTTTCTTT.

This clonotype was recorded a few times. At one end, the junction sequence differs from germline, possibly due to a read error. The CDR3 spells CASSQRLDQEAQYF. CDR3 in DNA: TGTGCCAGCAGCCAACGACTGGACCAAGAGGCCCAGTACTTC. The genes are TRBV11-2 and TRBJ2-5; D is unclear. This CDR3 contains 14 residues. The germline gives CDR1 SGHAT, CDR2 FQNNGV.

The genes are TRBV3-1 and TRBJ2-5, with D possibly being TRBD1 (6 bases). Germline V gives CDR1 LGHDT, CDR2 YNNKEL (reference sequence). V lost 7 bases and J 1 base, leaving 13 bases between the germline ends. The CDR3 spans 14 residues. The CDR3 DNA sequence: TGTGCCAGCAAACGTTCAGGGGCCCAAGAGACCCAGTACTTC. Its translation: CASKRSGAQETQYF.

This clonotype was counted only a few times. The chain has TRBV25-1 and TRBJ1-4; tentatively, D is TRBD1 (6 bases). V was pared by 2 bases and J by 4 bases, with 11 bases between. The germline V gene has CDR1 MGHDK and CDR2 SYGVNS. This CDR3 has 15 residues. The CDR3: CASSETGFGNEKLFF. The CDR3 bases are TGTGCCAGCAGTGAAACAGGGTTCGGTAATGAAAAACTGTTTTTT.

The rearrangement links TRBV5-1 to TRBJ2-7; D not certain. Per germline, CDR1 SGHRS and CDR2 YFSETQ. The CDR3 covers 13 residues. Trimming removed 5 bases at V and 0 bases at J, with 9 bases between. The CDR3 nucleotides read TGCGCCAGCAGAGAATACAACTCCTACGAGCAGTACTTC. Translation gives CASREYNSYEQYF.

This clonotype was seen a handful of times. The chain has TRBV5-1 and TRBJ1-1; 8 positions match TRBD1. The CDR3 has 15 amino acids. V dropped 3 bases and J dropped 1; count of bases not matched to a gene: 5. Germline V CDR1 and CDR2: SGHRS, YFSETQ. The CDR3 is CASSSRGQANTEAFF. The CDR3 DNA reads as TGCGCCAGCAGCTCCCGGGGACAGGCGAACACTGAAGCTTTCTTT.

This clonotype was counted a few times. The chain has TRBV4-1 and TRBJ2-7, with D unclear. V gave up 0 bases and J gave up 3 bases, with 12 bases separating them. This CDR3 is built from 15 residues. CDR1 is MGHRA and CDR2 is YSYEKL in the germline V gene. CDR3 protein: CASSQDGRALYEQYF. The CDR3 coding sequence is TGCGCCAGCAGCCAAGACGGACGCGCCCTCTACGAGCAGTACTTC.

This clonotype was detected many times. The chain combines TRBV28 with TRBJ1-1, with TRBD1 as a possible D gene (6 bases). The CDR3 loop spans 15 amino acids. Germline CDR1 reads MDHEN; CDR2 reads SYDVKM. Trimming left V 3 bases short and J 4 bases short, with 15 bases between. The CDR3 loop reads CASSLMTGSRTEAFF. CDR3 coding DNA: TGTGCCAGCAGTTTGATGACAGGATCTCGCACTGAAGCTTTCTTT.

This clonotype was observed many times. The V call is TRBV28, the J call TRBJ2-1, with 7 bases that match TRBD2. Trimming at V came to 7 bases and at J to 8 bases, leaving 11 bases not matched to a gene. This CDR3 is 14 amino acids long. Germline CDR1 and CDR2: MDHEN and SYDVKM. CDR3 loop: CASTLGGSWYEQFF. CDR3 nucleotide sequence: TGTGCCAGCACCCTGGGAGGGAGCTGGTATGAGCAGTTCTTC.

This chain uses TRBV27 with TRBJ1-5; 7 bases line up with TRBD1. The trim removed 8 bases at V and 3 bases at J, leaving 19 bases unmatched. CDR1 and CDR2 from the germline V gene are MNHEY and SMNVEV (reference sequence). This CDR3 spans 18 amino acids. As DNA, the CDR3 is TGTGCCAGCGCGGTAACGTTAAGAGGGGGCCAGGTCAATCAGCCCCAGCATTTT. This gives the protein CASAVTLRGGQVNQPQHF.

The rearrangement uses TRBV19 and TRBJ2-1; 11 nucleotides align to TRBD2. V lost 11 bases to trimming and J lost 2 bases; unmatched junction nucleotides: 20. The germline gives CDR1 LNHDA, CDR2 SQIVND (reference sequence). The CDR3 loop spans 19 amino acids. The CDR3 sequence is CAPTPARTSGRTTYNEQFF. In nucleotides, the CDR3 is TGTGCCCCGACACCGGCAAGAACTAGCGGGAGAACCACCTACAATGAGCAGTTCTTC. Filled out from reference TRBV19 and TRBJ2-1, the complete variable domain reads DGGITQSPKYLFRKEGQNVTLSCEQNLNHDAMYWYRQDPGQGLRLIYYSQIVNDFQKGDIAEGYSVSREKKESFPLTVTSAQKNPTAFYLCAPTPARTSGRTTYNEQFFGPGTRLTVL.